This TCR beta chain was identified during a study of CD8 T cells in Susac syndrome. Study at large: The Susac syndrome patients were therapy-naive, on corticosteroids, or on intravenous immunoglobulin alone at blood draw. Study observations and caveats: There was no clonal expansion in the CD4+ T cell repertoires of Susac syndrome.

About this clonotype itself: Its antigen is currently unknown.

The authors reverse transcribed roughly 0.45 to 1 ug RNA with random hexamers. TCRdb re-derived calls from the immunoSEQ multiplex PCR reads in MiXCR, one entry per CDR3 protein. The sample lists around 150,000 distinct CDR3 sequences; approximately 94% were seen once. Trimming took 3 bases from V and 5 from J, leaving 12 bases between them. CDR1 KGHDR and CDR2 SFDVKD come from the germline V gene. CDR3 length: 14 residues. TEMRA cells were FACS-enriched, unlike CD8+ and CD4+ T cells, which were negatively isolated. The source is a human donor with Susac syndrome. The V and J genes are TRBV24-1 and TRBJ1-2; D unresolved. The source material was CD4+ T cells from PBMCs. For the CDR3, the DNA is TGTGCCACCAGTGATCACGACCGGCAGTATGGCTACACCTTC. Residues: CATSDHDRQYGYTF.